A single sample gave rise to the 13 T cell receptor beta chains below, sequenced in a study of T cells after yellow fever vaccination. MiXCR, run by TCRdb on the 5' RACE reads, gives a single entry per CDR3 protein. The sample holds a few hundred thousand distinct CDR3 sequences, around 6.7% seen once. The sample consisted of CD4+ T cells sorted from PBMCs, taken on the day of the yellow fever booster vaccination. The receptors derive from a man aged 30-40 years who received the YFV17D yellow fever vaccine.

This clonotype was detected ten times or more. The chain recombines TRBV18 with TRBJ2-3, with no clear D. This CDR3 region has 12 residues. Germline V gene lookup returns CDR1 KGHSH and CDR2 LQKENI. V was cut by 0 bases and J by 4 bases, with 2 bases left in between. CDR3 region: CASSPPADTQYF. The CDR3 DNA reads TGTGCCAGCTCACCACCTGCAGATACGCAGTATTTT. The full variable domain, its missing parts supplied by reference TRBV18 and TRBJ2-3, is NAGVMQNPRHLVRRRGQEARLRCSPMKGHSHVYWYRQLPEEGLKFMVYLQKENIIDESGMPKERFSAEFPKEGPSILRIQQVVRGDSAAYFCASSPPADTQYFGPGTRLTVL.

The chain links TRBV7-2 to TRBJ2-3; no definite D call. The V end was cut by 5 bases, the J end by 2 bases, with 14 bases between. From germline, CDR1 is SGHTA and CDR2 FQGNSA. The CDR3 length is 15 residues. The CDR3 DNA reads as TGTGCCAGCAGCCCGCTATTACGGACCACAGATACGCAGTATTTT. It encodes CASSPLLRTTDTQYF.

This clonotype has just a few counts. The V call is TRBV18, the J call TRBJ1-1; TRBD1 matches at 8 bases. Germline V gene lookup returns CDR1 KGHSH and CDR2 LQKENI. This CDR3 contains 15 residues. The ends lost 3 bases at V and 1 base at J; junction bases unmatched: 4. The CDR3: CASSPRTGTNTEAFF. CDR3 DNA: TGTGCCAGCTCACCCAGGACAGGGACGAACACTGAAGCTTTCTTT.

This clonotype was seen ten or more times. The chain joins TRBV24-1 to TRBJ2-3, with D hard to call. Germline values: CDR1 KGHDR, CDR2 SFDVKD. The ends were cut back, 6 bases at V and 2 bases at J, with 8 bases in the middle. The CDR3 is 13 amino acids. For the CDR3, the DNA is TGTGCCACCAGTCAGAGCCCCACAGATACGCAGTATTTT. It is translated as CATSQSPTDTQYF.

Ten or more counts support this clonotype. The chain links TRBV5-1 to TRBJ1-5; maybe TRBD1 (5 bases). V was shortened by 2 bases and J by 7 bases, with 10 bases between the two germline ends. Germline CDR1 reads SGHRS; CDR2 reads YFSETQ. This CDR3 spans 13 amino acids. The CDR3, as DNA: TGCGCCAGCAGCTTCCAGGGCGGGCAGCCCCAGCATTTT. It specifies CASSFQGGQPQHF.

Concerning this clonotype itself: A read error may be the cause here, since a much bigger clone is one base away. This rearrangement joins TRBV12-3 or TRBV12-4 to TRBJ2-2; weak D call: TRBD1 (5 bases). CDR3 length: 13 amino acids. The CDR3 protein is CTSSRRQTGELFF. The CDR3 DNA sequence: TGTACCAGCAGCCGACGACAGACCGGGGAGCTGTTTTTT.

CDR3 residues: CSANPGTSGTYEQFF. CDR3 nucleotide sequence: TGCAGTGCCAACCCCGGGACTAGCGGGACCTATGAGCAGTTCTTC. This chain uses TRBV20-1 with TRBJ2-1, with 13 bases matching TRBD2. CDR1 and CDR2 (germline): DFQATT, SNEGSKA (reference sequence). V trimming: 6 bases; J trimming: 8 bases; junction bases outside the gene matches: 10. This CDR3 spans 15 amino acids.

Regarding this clonotype: A much larger clonotype is one base distant, so this may be a read error. The gene calls are TRBV3-1 and TRBJ2-3; D ambiguous. The CDR3 consists of 15 residues. Germline V gene sequence: CDR1 LGHDT, CDR2 YNNKEL (reference sequence). The CDR3 loop is CACSQDRQATDTQYF. CDR3 nucleotides: TGTGCCTGCAGCCAAGATAGGCAGGCCACAGATACGCAGTATTTT.

This chain links TRBV3-1 with TRBJ2-2; D gene unclear. V lost 4 bases, J lost 0 bases, and 12 bases lay in between. CDR3 length: 16 residues. Germline V gives CDR1 LGHDT, CDR2 YNNKEL (reference sequence). The CDR3 protein is CASSPTGRTNTGELFF. In nucleotides, the CDR3 is TGTGCCAGCAGCCCAACTGGACGGACGAACACCGGGGAGCTGTTTTTT.

This clonotype was detected only a few times. V usage is TRBV7-2 and J usage is TRBJ2-2; 8 positions match TRBD2. The CDR3 is 15 residues long. Germline CDR1 is SGHTA and CDR2 is FQGNSA. Trimming cost V 5 bases and J 6 bases; bases outside gene matches: 8. Here the CDR3 reads CASSPTSVVPGELFF. CDR3 DNA: TGTGCCAGCAGCCCGACTAGCGTCGTCCCCGGGGAGCTGTTTTTT.

This clonotype was seen a few times. The chain combines TRBV7-2 with TRBJ2-7; the match to TRBD1 covers 8 bases. With V trimmed by 0 bases and J by 1 base, 2 bases remained unmatched. Germline values: CDR1 SGHTA, CDR2 FQGNSA. The CDR3 is 15 residues long. CDR3 nucleotides: TGTGCCAGCAGCTTAGCTGGGACAGGTTCCTACGAGCAGTACTTC. This codes for CASSLAGTGSYEQYF.

The table lists this clonotype with many counts. The rearrangement links TRBV5-4 to TRBJ1-1; D gene ambiguous. The CDR3 consists of 16 residues. Trimming pared 0 bases from V and 0 bases from J, leaving 12 bases between. The germline V gene has CDR1 SGHNT and CDR2 YYREEE (reference sequence). Written as DNA, the CDR3 is TGTGCCAGCAGCTTGGCCGCTGGCGGAATGAACACTGAAGCTTTCTTT. Amino acids: CASSLAAGGMNTEAFF.

This clonotype came up a few times. V gene TRBV5-5 combines with J gene TRBJ2-1; tentative D call: TRBD2 (5 bases). The CDR3 spans 15 residues. V dropped 4 bases and J dropped 4 bases, with 15 bases sitting between them. Germline loops: CDR1 SGHKS, CDR2 YYEKEE (reference sequence). For the CDR3, the DNA is TGTGCCAGCAGCCAAGCCCGGGGTGGTTACAATGAGCAGTTCTTC. Translating gives CASSQARGGYNEQFF.